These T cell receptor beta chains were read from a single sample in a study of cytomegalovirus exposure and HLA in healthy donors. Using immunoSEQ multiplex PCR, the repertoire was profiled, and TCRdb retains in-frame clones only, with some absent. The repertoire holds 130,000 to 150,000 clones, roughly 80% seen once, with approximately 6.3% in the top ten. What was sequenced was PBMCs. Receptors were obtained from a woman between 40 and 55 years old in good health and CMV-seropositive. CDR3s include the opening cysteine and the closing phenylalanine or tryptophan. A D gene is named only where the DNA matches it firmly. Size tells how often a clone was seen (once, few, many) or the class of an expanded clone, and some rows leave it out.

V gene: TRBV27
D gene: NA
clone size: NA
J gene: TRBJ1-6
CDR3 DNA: TGTGCCAGCACCAGAATACCAAATTCACCCCTCCACTTT
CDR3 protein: CASTRIPNSPLHF

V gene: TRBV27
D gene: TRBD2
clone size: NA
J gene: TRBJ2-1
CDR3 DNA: TGTGCCAGCAGTTTGTTTGCTAGCGGGGGAGGTGAGCAGTTCTTC
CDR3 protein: CASSLFASGGGEQFF

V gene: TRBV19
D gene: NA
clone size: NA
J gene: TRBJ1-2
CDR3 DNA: TGTGCCAGTAGCCCCTCTAAGTTCCCCAATGGCTACACCTTC
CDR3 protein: CASSPSKFPNGYTF

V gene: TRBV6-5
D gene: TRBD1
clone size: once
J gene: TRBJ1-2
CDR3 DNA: TGTGCCAGCGCCCCCAGACAGGGAGTGAGGGGCTACACCTTC
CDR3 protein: CASAPRQGVRGYTF

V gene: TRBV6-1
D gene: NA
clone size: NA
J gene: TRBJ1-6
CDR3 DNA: TGTGCCAGCAGTAAGACAGGCTACGGAAATTCACCCCTCCACTTT
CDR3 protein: CASSKTGYGNSPLHF

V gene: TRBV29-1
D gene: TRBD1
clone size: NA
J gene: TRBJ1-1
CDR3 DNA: TGCAGCGTTGGTCCGGGACAGGGGCGCCCTGAAGCTTTCTTT
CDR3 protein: CSVGPGQGRPEAFF

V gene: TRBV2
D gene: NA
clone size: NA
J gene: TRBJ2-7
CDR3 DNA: TGTGCCAGCTTTCATAGTTCCTACGAGCAGTACTTC
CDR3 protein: CASFHSSYEQYF

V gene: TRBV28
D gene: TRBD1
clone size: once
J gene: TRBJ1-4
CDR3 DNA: TGTGCCAGCAGTTCTCCCCGGACAGGCGTAAAACTGTTTTTT
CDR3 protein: CASSSPRTGVKLFF

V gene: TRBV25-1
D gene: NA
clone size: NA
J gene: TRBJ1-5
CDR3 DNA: TGTGCCAGCACCGACAGCATAAATCAGCCCCAGCATTTT
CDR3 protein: CASTDSINQPQHF

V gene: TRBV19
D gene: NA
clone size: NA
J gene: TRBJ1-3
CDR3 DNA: TGTGCCAGTAGTATAAATAGTGGAAACACCATATATTTT
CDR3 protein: CASSINSGNTIYF

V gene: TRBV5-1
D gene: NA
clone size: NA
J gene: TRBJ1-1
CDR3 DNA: TGCGCCAGCAGCTTGCGAGGCCCTACGGACACTGAAGCTTTCTTT
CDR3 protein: CASSLRGPTDTEAFF

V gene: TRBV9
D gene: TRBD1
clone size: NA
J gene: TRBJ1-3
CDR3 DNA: TGTGCCAGCAGCCCTCAGACAGGGGGTCCTGGAAACACCATATATTTT
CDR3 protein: CASSPQTGGPGNTIYF

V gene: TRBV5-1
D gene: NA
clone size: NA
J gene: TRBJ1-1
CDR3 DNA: TGCGCCAGCAGCTCCCAATACTATAATACTGAAGCTTTCTTT
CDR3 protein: CASSSQYYNTEAFF

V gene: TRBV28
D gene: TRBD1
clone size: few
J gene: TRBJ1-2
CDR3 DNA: TGTGCCAGCCAGGAATTACAGGGGGCGAGTGGCTACACCTTC
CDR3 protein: CASQELQGASGYTF

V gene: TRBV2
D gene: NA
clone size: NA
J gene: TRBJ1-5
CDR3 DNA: TGTGCCAGCAGTGACCAGGTACTGGGCAATCAGCCCCAGCACTTT
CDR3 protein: CASSDQVLGNQPQHF

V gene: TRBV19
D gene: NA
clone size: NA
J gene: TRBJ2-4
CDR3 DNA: TGTGCCAGTAGTACCCCCGGGGTGATTCAGTACTTC
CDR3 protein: CASSTPGVIQYF

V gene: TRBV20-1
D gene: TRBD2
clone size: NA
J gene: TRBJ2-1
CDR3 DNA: TGCAGTGCGTGGGAGGGCCTCCGGGGGTTCTTC
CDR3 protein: CSAWEGLRGFF

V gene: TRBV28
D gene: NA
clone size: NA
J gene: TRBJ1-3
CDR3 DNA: TGTGCCAGCAGTTCTCCGGACGGGAGCTCTGGAAACACCATATATTTT
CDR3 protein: CASSSPDGSSGNTIYF

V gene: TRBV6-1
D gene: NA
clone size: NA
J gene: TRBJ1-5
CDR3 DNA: TGTGCCAGCAGTGGCCCCGGCTACCAGGGGATTGGCAATCAGCCCCAGCATTTT
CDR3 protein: CASSGPGYQGIGNQPQHF

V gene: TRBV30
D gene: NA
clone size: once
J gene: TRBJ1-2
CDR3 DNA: TGTGCCTGGAGTGTACAGGTAGCGGGGGGCTACACCTTC
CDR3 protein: CAWSVQVAGGYTF

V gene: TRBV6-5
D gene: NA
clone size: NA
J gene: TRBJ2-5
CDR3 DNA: TGTGCCAGCAGTTTTTTGGTGCAGAAAGAGACCCAGTACTTC
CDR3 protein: CASSFLVQKETQYF

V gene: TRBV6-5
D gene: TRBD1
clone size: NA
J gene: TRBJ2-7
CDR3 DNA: TGTGCCAGCAGACGACCGGGACAGGGGGTTGGCGAGCAGTACTTC
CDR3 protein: CASRRPGQGVGEQYF

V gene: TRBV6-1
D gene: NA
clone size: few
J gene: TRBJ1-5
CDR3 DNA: TGTGCCAGCAGTGAGTATAGCAATCAGCCCCAGCATTTT
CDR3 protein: CASSEYSNQPQHF

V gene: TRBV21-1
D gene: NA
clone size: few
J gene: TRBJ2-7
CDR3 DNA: TGTGCCAGCAGCAAGTACAGCGGGGGGGCAGACGAGCAGTACTTC
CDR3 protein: CASSKYSGGADEQYF